This T cell receptor (beta chain) was identified in a study of blood T cells in healthy people across ages. Findings and caveats of the study: Relative to aged donors, long-lived donors carried more naive CD4+ cells and displayed higher diversity.

With a J-beta primer mix and a sample-barcoded 5' primer, a second PCR ran about 7 to 12 cycles. Each of the samples gave a minimum of 3 million paired-end reads that contained CDR3. TCRdb re-called the 5' RACE reads with MiXCR, one entry per CDR3 protein. The repertoire consists of 650,000 to 1,000,000 distinct CDR3 sequences, with 35% to 40% occurring once and the leading ten covering approximately 12%. Points on this clonotype: Its antigen is unknown.

This receptor was taken from a man aged 18 to 29 in good health. The specimen sequenced was blood.

The CDR3, as DNA: TGTGCCAGCAGACCTCCGGGACAGGGACCGGCGCGGGAGCAGTACTTC. Its translation: CASRPPGQGPAREQYF. J is TRBJ2-5 and V is TRBV7-2; TRBD1 matches at 9 bases. CDR3 length: 16 residues. Germline V gene lookup returns CDR1 SGHTA and CDR2 FQGNSA. V dropped 6 bases and J dropped 11; count of bases not matched to a gene: 19. Variable domain in full (rest from reference TRBV7-2 and TRBJ2-5): GAGVSQSPSNKVTEKGKDVELRCDPISGHTALYWYRQSLGQGLEFLIYFQGNSAPDKSGLPSDRFSAERTGGSVSTLTIQRTQQEDSAVYLCASRPPGQGPAREQYFGPGTRLLVL.